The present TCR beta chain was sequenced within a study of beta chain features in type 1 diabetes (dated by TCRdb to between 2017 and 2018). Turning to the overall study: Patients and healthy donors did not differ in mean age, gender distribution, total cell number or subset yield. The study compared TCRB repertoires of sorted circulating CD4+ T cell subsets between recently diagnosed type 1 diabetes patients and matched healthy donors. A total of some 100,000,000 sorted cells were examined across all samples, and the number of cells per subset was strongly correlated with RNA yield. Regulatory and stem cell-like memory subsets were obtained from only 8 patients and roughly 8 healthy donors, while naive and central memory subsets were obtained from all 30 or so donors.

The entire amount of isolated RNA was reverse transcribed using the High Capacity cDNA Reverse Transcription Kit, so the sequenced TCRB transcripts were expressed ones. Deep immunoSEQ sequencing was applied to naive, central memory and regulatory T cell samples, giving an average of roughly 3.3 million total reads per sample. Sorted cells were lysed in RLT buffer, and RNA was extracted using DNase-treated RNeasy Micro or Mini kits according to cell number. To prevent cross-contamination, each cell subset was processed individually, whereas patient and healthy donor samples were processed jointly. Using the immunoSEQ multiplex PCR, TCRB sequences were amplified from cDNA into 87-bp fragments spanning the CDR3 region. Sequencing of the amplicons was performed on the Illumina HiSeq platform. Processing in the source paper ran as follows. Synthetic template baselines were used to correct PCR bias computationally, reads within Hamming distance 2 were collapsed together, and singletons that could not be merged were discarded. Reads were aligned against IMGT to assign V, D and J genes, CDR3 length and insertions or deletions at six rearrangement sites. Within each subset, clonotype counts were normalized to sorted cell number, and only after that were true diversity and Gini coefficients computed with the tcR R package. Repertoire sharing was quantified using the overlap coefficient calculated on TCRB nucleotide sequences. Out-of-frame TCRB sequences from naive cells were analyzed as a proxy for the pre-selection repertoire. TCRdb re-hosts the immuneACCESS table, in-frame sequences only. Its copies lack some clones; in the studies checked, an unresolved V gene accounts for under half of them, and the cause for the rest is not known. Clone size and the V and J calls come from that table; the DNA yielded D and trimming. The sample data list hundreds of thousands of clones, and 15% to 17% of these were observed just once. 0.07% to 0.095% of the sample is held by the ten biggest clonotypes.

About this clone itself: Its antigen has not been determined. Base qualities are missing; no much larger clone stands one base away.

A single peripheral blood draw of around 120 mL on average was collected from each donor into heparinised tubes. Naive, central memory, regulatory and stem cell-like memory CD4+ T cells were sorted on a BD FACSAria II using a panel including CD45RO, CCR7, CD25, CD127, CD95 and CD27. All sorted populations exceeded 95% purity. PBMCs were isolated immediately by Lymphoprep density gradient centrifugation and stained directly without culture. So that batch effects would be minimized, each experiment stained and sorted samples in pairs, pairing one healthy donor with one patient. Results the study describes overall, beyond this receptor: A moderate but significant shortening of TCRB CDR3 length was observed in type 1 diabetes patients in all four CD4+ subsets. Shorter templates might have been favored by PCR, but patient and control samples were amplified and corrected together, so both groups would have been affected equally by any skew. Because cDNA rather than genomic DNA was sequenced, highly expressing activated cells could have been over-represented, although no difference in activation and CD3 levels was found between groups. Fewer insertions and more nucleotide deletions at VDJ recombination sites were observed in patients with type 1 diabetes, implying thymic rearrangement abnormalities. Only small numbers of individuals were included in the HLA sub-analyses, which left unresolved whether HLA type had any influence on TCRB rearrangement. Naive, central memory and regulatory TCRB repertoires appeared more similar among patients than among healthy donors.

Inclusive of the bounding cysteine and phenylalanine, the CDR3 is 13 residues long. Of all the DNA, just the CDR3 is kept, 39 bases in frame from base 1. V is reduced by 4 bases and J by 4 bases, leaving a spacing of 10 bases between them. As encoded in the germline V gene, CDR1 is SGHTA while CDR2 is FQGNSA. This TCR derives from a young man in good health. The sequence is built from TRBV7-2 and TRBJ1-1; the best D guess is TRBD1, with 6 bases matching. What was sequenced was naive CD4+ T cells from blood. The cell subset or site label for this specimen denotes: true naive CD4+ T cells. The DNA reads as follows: TGTGCCAGCAGCTCACAGGACAGCACTGAAGCTTTCTTT. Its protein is CASSSQDSTEAFF.